There are a few counts of the clone carrying this T cell receptor beta chain. Its antigen remains unidentified. These data are taken from a study of radiotherapy plus CTLA-4 blockade in lung cancer. Study summary: Among patients, over 15% showed objective responses, and about 31% had disease control. Study-wide results and caveats: The best prediction of response reportedly came from early blood T cell clone dynamics, with interferon-beta. Tumor-origin TCR clones grew in blood after radiotherapy plus ipilimumab.

Those patients who had chemo-refractory metastatic non-small-cell lung cancer were given focal radiation along with CTLA-4 blockade through ipilimumab. The CDR3 has 14 residues. After removal of 4 bases from V and 2 bases from J, the junction contained 3 bases not matched to a gene. The germline V gene has CDR1 SGHRS and CDR2 YFSETQ. Generated by immunoSEQ multiplex PCR, the TCRdb table keeps only in-frame clones and is missing some. The sample carries 25,000 to 35,000 clones, roughly four fifths recorded once. The source is a human donor with non-small cell lung cancer that progressed on radiotherapy plus ipilimumab. The chain employs TRBV5-1 and TRBJ1-2; 9 bases align to TRBD1. Here the sequenced sample was peripheral blood, taken from a patient treated with radiotherapy plus ipilimumab. DNA for the CDR3: TGCGCCAGCAGCCAAGGACAGGGGAACTATGGCTACACCTTC. It encodes CASSQGQGNYGYTF.